Below are 23 T cell receptor beta chains sequenced from a single sample in a study of cytomegalovirus exposure and HLA in healthy donors. PCR employed 60 Vbeta and 13 Jbeta primers. Some clones are missing from TCRdb's copy, which holds only in-frame ones; the method was immunoSEQ multiplex PCR. Of approximately 300,000 clones in the sample, 80% to 90% were seen once. The sample was PBMCs. All receptors come from a middle-aged woman in good health and CMV-seropositive.

The chain uses TRBV4-3 and TRBJ1-1; 7 bases are shared with TRBD1. Per germline, CDR1 LGHNA and CDR2 YSLEER. Trimming at V came to 0 bases and at J to 4 bases, leaving 5 bases not matched to a gene. The CDR3 contains 15 residues. The CDR3 protein is CASSQEQGRGTEAFF. The CDR3 region has the DNA TGCGCCAGCAGCCAAGAACAGGGGCGAGGCACTGAAGCTTTCTTT.

The chain recombines TRBV6-1 with TRBJ2-1, with 9 bases lining up with TRBD1. CDR1 is MNHNS and CDR2 is SASEGT in the germline V gene. CDR3 length: 16 amino acids. J was trimmed by 6 bases and V by 2 bases; bases with no gene match: 8. CDR3 sequence: CASSESPATGGNEQFF. For the CDR3, the DNA is TGTGCCAGCAGTGAATCCCCCGCGACAGGGGGCAATGAGCAGTTCTTC.

The chain carries TRBV30 and TRBJ2-3; D unresolved. Germline V CDR1 and CDR2: GTSNPN, SVGIG (reference sequence). V was shortened by 1 base and J by 1 base, with 3 bases between the two germline ends. The CDR3 spans 12 residues. The CDR3 reads CAWSGRTDTQYF. CDR3 bases: TGTGCCTGGAGTGGGCGCACAGATACGCAGTATTTT. The full variable domain, completed using reference TRBV30 and TRBJ2-3, is SQTIHQWPATLVQPVGSPLSLECTVEGTSNPNLYWYRQAAGRGLQLLFYSVGIGQISSEVPQNLSASRPQDRQFILSSKKLLLSDSGFYLCAWSGRTDTQYFGPGTRLTVL.

This chain uses TRBV7-9 with TRBJ1-4; D possibly corresponds to TRBD1 (5 bases). The germline V and J ends were trimmed by 0 bases and 2 bases, with 10 bases remaining between them. The CDR3 loop spans 16 amino acids. Germline V gene data show CDR1 as SEHNR and CDR2 as FQNEAQ (reference sequence). The DNA for the CDR3 is TGTGCCAGCAGCTTAGCCGGCAGGGATACTAATGAAAAACTGTTTTTT. This gives the protein CASSLAGRDTNEKLFF.

The chain combines TRBV11-3 with TRBJ2-1, with 13 nucleotides matching TRBD2. V shed 5 bases, J shed 9 bases, and the junction held 7 bases outside the gene matches. CDR1 is SGHNT, CDR2 YENEEA, per germline. This CDR3 has 15 residues. The CDR3 region has the DNA TGTGCCAGCAGCCCCGGACTAGCGGGAGAGAGTGAGCAGTTCTTC. Its protein is CASSPGLAGESEQFF.

The chain carries TRBV13 and TRBJ2-1, with 7 positions matching TRBD2. V lost 5 bases to trimming and J lost 5 bases; unmatched junction nucleotides: 15. In germline, CDR1 is PRHDT, CDR2 FYEKMQ (reference sequence). This CDR3 spans 17 amino acids. CDR3 residues: CASSLLAGGGNHNEQFF. The CDR3 DNA is TGTGCCAGCAGCCTCCTGGCTGGGGGGGGGAACCACAATGAGCAGTTCTTC.

The chain carries TRBV5-1 and TRBJ2-5; D is perhaps TRBD2 (5 bases). Per the germline V gene, CDR1 is SGHRS and CDR2 is YFSETQ. V lost 3 bases and J lost 4, with 10 bases in between. The length of the CDR3 is 13 residues. As DNA, the CDR3 is TGCGCCAGCAGCTCGGCTAGCCCAGAGACCCAGTACTTC. This encodes CASSSASPETQYF.

In this sample, this clone turned up a few times. The chain joins TRBV9 to TRBJ2-3; a possible D gene is TRBD2 (5 bases). The CDR3 is 13 residues long. Germline V gene lookup returns CDR1 SGDLS and CDR2 YYNGEE. The V end was cut by 4 bases, the J end by 7 bases, with 13 bases between. As DNA, the CDR3 is TGTGCCAGCAGCTCCTACGGGGAAAATACGCAGTATTTT. Its translation: CASSSYGENTQYF.

This clone was recorded once. V is TRBV10-3 and J is TRBJ2-1; maybe TRBD2 (6 bases). CDR3 length: 15 residues. Per the germline V gene, CDR1 is ENHRY and CDR2 is SYGVKD. V was shortened by 10 bases and J by 7 bases, with 23 bases between the two germline ends. This CDR3 reads CATWARTTSLNEQFF. DNA of the CDR3: TGTGCCACCTGGGCAAGGACTACCTCGCTAAATGAGCAGTTCTTC.

The rearrangement uses TRBV7-9 and TRBJ2-5; 9 bases agree with TRBD2. CDR1 is SEHNR, CDR2 FQNEAQ, per germline (reference sequence). After removal of 0 bases from V and 2 bases from J, the junction contained 10 bases not matched to a gene. There are 18 residues in the CDR3. The CDR3 nucleotides read TGTGCCAGCAGCTTAGCGCGGGGGGGATTGCACTTACAAGAGACCCAGTACTTC. Residues: CASSLARGGLHLQETQYF.

This chain joins TRBV28 and TRBJ1-1; 9 nucleotides match TRBD1. The germline CDR1 and CDR2 sequences are MDHEN and SYDVKM. V gave up 6 bases and J gave up 5 bases; unmatched junction bases: 10. This CDR3 region has 15 residues. The CDR3 region has the DNA TGTGCCAGCAGCTCTCCTACGGACAGGGGAACTGAAGCTTTCTTT. Its protein is CASSSPTDRGTEAFF.

This rearrangement joins TRBV5-1 to TRBJ2-1; 8 nucleotides match TRBD2. Germline trimming cut 4 bases from V and 7 bases from J; bases unmatched to any gene: 10. Germline V CDR1 and CDR2: SGHRS, YFSETQ. CDR3 length: 15 residues. CDR3 sequence (DNA): TGCGCCAGCAGCCTCGGACTAGCTCTGAAAAATGAGCAGTTCTTC. Amino acids: CASSLGLALKNEQFF.

This chain connects TRBV19 to TRBJ2-1, with 9 bases fitting TRBD2. The V segment lost 1 base and the J segment 7 bases; nucleotides outside the gene matches: 2. This CDR3 spans 14 amino acids. Per the germline V gene, CDR1 is LNHDA and CDR2 is SQIVND (reference sequence). For the CDR3, the DNA is TGTGCCAGTAGTATAGGTCTAGCGGGGAATGAGCAGTTCTTC. This codes for CASSIGLAGNEQFF.

The chain couples TRBV7-7 to TRBJ1-5; D possibly corresponds to TRBD1 (6 bases). V was shortened by 2 bases and J by 8 bases, with 22 bases between the two germline ends. The CDR3 has 17 residues. Germline lookup yields CDR1 SSHAT and CDR2 FNYEAQ (reference sequence). The CDR3 sequence: CASSLIFRQEHRKPQHF. Written as DNA, the CDR3 is TGTGCCAGCAGCTTAATATTCCGACAGGAACATCGGAAGCCCCAGCATTTT.

The chain recombines TRBV30 with TRBJ1-2; TRBD1 is a possible D gene (5 bases). CDR1 and CDR2 from the germline V gene are GTSNPN and SVGIG (reference sequence). Trimming shortened V by 2 bases and J by 1 base, and 8 bases separated the two germline ends. The CDR3 totals 13 residues. CDR3 nucleotide sequence: TGTGCCTGGAGTCAGCAGGGTAACTATGGCTACACCTTC. Translating gives CAWSQQGNYGYTF.

The V call is TRBV28, the J call TRBJ2-7, with D tentatively TRBD1 (5 bases). Trimming cost V 5 bases and J 0 bases, with 17 bases left between them. Germline CDR1 MDHEN, CDR2 SYDVKM. The CDR3 is made up of 16 amino acids. CDR3 protein: CASSPYLTGNSYEQYF. DNA of the CDR3: TGTGCCAGCAGTCCGTACCTAACAGGAAACTCCTACGAGCAGTACTTC.

In nucleotides, the CDR3 is TGTGCCAGCAGCTCGGGACAGGGCGGCTACGAGCAGTACTTC. Residues: CASSSGQGGYEQYF. The chain uses TRBV12-1 and TRBJ2-7; the DNA was not used to check the table's D call, TRBD1. TRBV12-1 has pseudogene status. There are 14 residues in the CDR3.

The chain carries TRBV28 and TRBJ1-5, with 9 nucleotides matching TRBD1. V shed 5 bases, J shed 7 bases, and the junction held 15 bases outside the gene matches. CDR1 MDHEN and CDR2 SYDVKM come from the germline V gene. The CDR3 totals 17 residues. The CDR3 DNA is TGTGCCAGCAGTCGGAAATCGACAGGGGGGGCAGGACAGCCCCAGCATTTT. Its translation is CASSRKSTGGAGQPQHF.

V is TRBV10-2 and J is TRBJ2-7; TRBD2 is a possible D gene (6 bases). The CDR3 covers 16 residues. Germline CDR1 and CDR2: WSHSY and SAAADI. The V gene lost 1 base and the J gene lost 0 bases, with 13 bases spanning the gap. CDR3 bases: TGCGCCAGCAGTGAGTTTAGCATGGGGGGCTCCTACGAGCAGTACTTC. It is translated as CASSEFSMGGSYEQYF.

The chain links TRBV30 to TRBJ1-5; unclear D gene. The germline gives CDR1 GTSNPN, CDR2 SVGIG (reference sequence). V lost 3 bases and J lost 1, with 7 bases in between. The CDR3 runs 13 residues. CDR3 in amino acids: CAWRLVSNQPQHF. As DNA, the CDR3 is TGTGCCTGGAGACTGGTGAGCAATCAGCCCCAGCATTTT.

This clone appeared a single time. V and J are TRBV6-6 and TRBJ1-1, with D perhaps matching TRBD1 (6 bases). The CDR3 contains 14 residues. CDR1 is MNHNY and CDR2 is SVGAGI in the germline V gene (reference sequence). V gave up 6 bases and J gave up 0 bases, with 11 bases separating them. CDR3 sequence: CASSSGGLNTEAFF. CDR3 coding DNA: TGTGCCAGCAGCTCCGGGGGGCTGAACACTGAAGCTTTCTTT.

The table lists this clone with a few counts. The chain joins TRBV4-3 to TRBJ2-5; 10 bases align to TRBD2. V trimming: 0 bases; J trimming: 5 bases; junction bases outside the gene matches: 9. The germline V gene encodes CDR1 LGHNA and CDR2 YSLEER. The CDR3 runs 17 residues. CDR3 residues: CASSQEIGAGGPETQYF. CDR3 in DNA: TGCGCCAGCAGCCAAGAGATTGGAGCGGGAGGGCCGGAGACCCAGTACTTC.

This chain connects TRBV6-4 to TRBJ1-4; 7 nucleotides match TRBD1. V trimming: 2 bases; J trimming: 10 bases; junction bases outside the gene matches: 4. CDR3 size: 13 residues. Looked up from germline, CDR1 is MRHNA and CDR2 is SNTAGT. The CDR3: CASSDLQGGKLFF. The CDR3 DNA reads TGTGCCAGCAGTGACCTTCAGGGGGGAAAACTGTTTTTT.